The 22 T cell receptor beta chains given below trace back to one sample, sequenced in a study of metastatic and nonmetastatic thyroid tumors. TCRdb reprocessed the PCR reads using MiXCR. Here the sample spans some 90,000 clones, 8.6% being singletons. Before thyroid surgery, none of the patients had received any treatment. The sample was blood. These receptors came from a female donor with papillary thyroid cancer or a benign thyroid nodule (not recorded which). Some clones in this sample may be carry-over from other donors' samples.

This clone was seen at least ten times. The CDR3 spells CASSIRQERNTEAFF. CDR3 coding DNA: TGTGCCAGCAGTATCCGACAGGAACGGAACACTGAAGCTTTCTTT. The rearrangement joins TRBV28 to TRBJ1-1, with D possibly being TRBD1 (6 bases). This CDR3 contains 15 residues. CDR1 MDHEN and CDR2 SYDVKM come from the germline V gene. V was pared by 5 bases and J by 1 base, with 14 bases between.

This clone was observed a handful of times. V usage is TRBV18 and J usage is TRBJ2-3; D tentatively reads TRBD1 or TRBD2 (5 bases each). CDR1 and CDR2 from the germline V gene are KGHSH and LQKENI. V gave up 1 base and J gave up 6 bases, with 8 bases separating them. This CDR3 is 13 amino acids long. Written as DNA, the CDR3 is TGTGCCAGCTCACCACAATGGGGGGATACGCAGTATTTT. Residues: CASSPQWGDTQYF.

This clone has at least ten counts. The CDR3 reads CASSSLYQPQHF. The CDR3 coding sequence is TGTGCCAGCAGTTCTCTATATCAGCCCCAGCATTTT. The V and J genes are TRBV12-3 or TRBV12-4 and TRBJ1-5; D unresolved. The CDR3 length is 12 residues. V was clipped by 4 bases and J by 5 bases, with 6 bases between them.

This clone was observed a few times. The V and J genes are TRBV7-3 and TRBJ2-1; the D gene could be TRBD1 or TRBD2 (5 bases each). Per the germline V gene, CDR1 is SGHTA and CDR2 is FQGTGA. Trimming cost V 4 bases and J 8 bases, with 18 bases left between them. The CDR3 covers 15 residues. CDR3 coding DNA: TGTGCCAGCAGCTCTTACGGGACCGACGGGGATGAGCAGTTCTTC. Its translation is CASSSYGTDGDEQFF.

This clone showed up many times. The chain couples TRBV5-6 to TRBJ1-2; TRBD1 matches at 10 bases. The germline gives CDR1 SGHDT, CDR2 YYEEEE. V shed 4 bases, J shed 12 bases, and the junction held 9 bases outside the gene matches. The CDR3 is 13 amino acids. CDR3 protein: CASSNDRGRANTF. CDR3 DNA: TGTGCCAGCAGCAACGACAGGGGGCGAGCGAACACCTTC.

In this sample, this clone turned up many times. The chain couples TRBV20-1 to TRBJ2-7, with D perhaps assigned TRBD1 or TRBD2 (5 bases each). V lost 4 bases and J 4 bases, leaving 14 bases between the germline ends. There are 13 residues in the CDR3. In germline, CDR1 is DFQATT, CDR2 SNEGSKA (reference sequence). In DNA, the CDR3 is TGCAGTGCTAAGCGGCAGGGAGAGTACGAGCAGTACTTC. This gives the protein CSAKRQGEYEQYF.

Many counts were recorded for this clone. The rearrangement links TRBV27 to TRBJ2-7; D is uncertain. Germline V lookup: CDR1 MNHEY, CDR2 SMNVEV (reference sequence). The V end lost 2 bases, the J end lost 3 bases, and 14 bases lay between the germline ends. The CDR3 runs 15 residues. The CDR3 loop reads CASSLRVQALYEQYF. The CDR3 nucleotides are TGTGCCAGCAGTTTACGGGTGCAGGCTCTCTACGAGCAGTACTTC.

Many counts were recorded for this clone. The chain uses TRBV13 and TRBJ2-3; D remains ambiguous. Looked up from germline, CDR1 is PRHDT and CDR2 is FYEKMQ (reference sequence). V lost 0 bases, J lost 6 bases, and 10 bases lay in between. The CDR3 has 14 residues. CDR3 in DNA: TGTGCCAGCAGCTTAGGCCGAGGTTTGGATACGCAGTATTTT. Amino acid sequence: CASSLGRGLDTQYF.

This clone was counted only a few times. The chain carries TRBV2 and TRBJ1-4; a possible D gene is TRBD1 (5 bases). The length of the CDR3 is 13 residues. Germline loops: CDR1 SNHLY, CDR2 FYNNEI. Trimming stripped 7 bases from V and 7 bases from J, with 13 bases between. The CDR3 coding sequence is TGTGCCAGCAATGGACACGGAGCTGAAAAACTGTTTTTT. Encoded protein: CASNGHGAEKLFF.

The rearrangement links TRBV5-4 to TRBJ1-6; 7 nucleotides match TRBD1. V shed 3 bases, J shed 7 bases, and the junction held 4 bases outside the gene matches. Germline CDR1 SGHNT, CDR2 YYREEE (reference sequence). This CDR3 is 14 amino acids long. The CDR3 bases are TGTGCCAGCAGCTCTGTACAGGGGAATTCACCCCTCCACTTT. Its translation is CASSSVQGNSPLHF.

The chain has TRBV5-1 and TRBJ2-7; no clear D. V shed 0 bases and J shed 1 base, with 8 bases lying between them. CDR1 and CDR2 from the germline V gene are SGHRS and YFSETQ. The CDR3 is made up of 14 amino acids. CDR3 amino acids: CASSLVGGSYEQYF. CDR3 nucleotide sequence: TGCGCCAGCAGCTTGGTCGGTGGGTCCTACGAGCAGTACTTC.

This clone has just a few counts. This chain's CDR3 is CATSRVGSPSNQPQHF. CDR3 bases: TGTGCCACCAGCAGAGTAGGGTCTCCTAGCAATCAGCCCCAGCATTTT. V and J are TRBV15 and TRBJ1-5; no definite D call. The ends were cut back, 1 base at V and 0 bases at J, with 10 bases in the middle. The germline V gene has CDR1 LNHNV and CDR2 YYDKDF (reference sequence). The CDR3 loop spans 16 amino acids.

This clone was found many times. The CDR3 loop reads CSARGTGGFIYEQYF. The CDR3 DNA sequence: TGCAGTGCTAGAGGGACAGGCGGGTTTATCTACGAGCAGTACTTC. The rearrangement joins TRBV20-1 to TRBJ2-7; 7 bases fit TRBD1. Germline V gene data show CDR1 as DFQATT and CDR2 as SNEGSKA (reference sequence). With 1 base clipped from V and 3 bases from J, the junction kept 9 bases outside the gene matches. CDR3 length: 15 amino acids.

This clone was recorded many times. This chain connects TRBV20-1 to TRBJ2-1; no definite D call. CDR3 length: 11 amino acids. The V and J ends lost 5 bases and 9 bases respectively, with 11 bases between them. In germline, CDR1 is DFQATT, CDR2 SNEGSKA (reference sequence). The CDR3 DNA sequence: TGCAGTGCTTGGGCCCGGCTTGAGCAGTTCTTC. It yields the protein CSAWARLEQFF.

The CDR3 loop is CASSLLQGRNTIYF. The CDR3 region has the DNA TGTGCCAGCAGTTTGTTACAGGGGAGAAACACCATATATTTT. This rearrangement joins TRBV12-3 or TRBV12-4 to TRBJ1-3; TRBD1 aligns across 7 bases. Unmatched junction bases numbered 4, after V lost 3 bases and J lost 5 bases. The CDR3 runs 14 residues.

The table lists this clone with many counts. The CDR3 reads CSAFLRTGVYEQYF. The CDR3 region has the DNA TGCAGTGCTTTCCTAAGGACAGGAGTCTACGAGCAGTACTTC. The chain has TRBV20-1 and TRBJ2-7, with 7 nucleotides matching TRBD1. The CDR3 is 14 residues long. V dropped 5 bases and J dropped 3; count of bases not matched to a gene: 10. Germline V gives CDR1 DFQATT, CDR2 SNEGSKA (reference sequence).

This chain links TRBV5-1 with TRBJ1-2, with unresolved D. CDR3 length: 13 amino acids. Looked up from germline, CDR1 is SGHRS and CDR2 is YFSETQ. Between the trimmed V and J ends, which lost 0 bases and 3 bases, there was a span of 6 bases. The CDR3: CASSLAGYYGYTF. The CDR3 region has the DNA TGCGCCAGCAGCTTGGCGGGGTACTATGGCTACACCTTC.

This clone occurred a few times. V is TRBV20-1 and J is TRBJ1-1; possible D gene TRBD1, 5 bases. Germline CDR1 reads DFQATT; CDR2 reads SNEGSKA (reference sequence). Trimming took off 7 bases at V and 5 bases at J, with 14 bases between the two ends. The CDR3 is 12 residues long. As DNA, the CDR3 is TGCAGTGGGGCAGGAGGGGAGACTGAAGCTTTCTTT. Protein product: CSGAGGETEAFF.

This clone was seen ten or more times. This chain uses TRBV6-1 with TRBJ1-5; no reliable D call. The CDR3 has 14 amino acids. Germline lookup yields CDR1 MNHNS and CDR2 SASEGT. V lost 6 bases, J lost 8 bases, and 17 bases lay in between. The CDR3 spells CASSLRGGREPQHF. CDR3 DNA: TGTGCCAGCAGCCTCCGGGGAGGAAGGGAGCCCCAGCATTTT.

This clone has a handful of counts. Other DNA sequences from this sample encode an identical CDR3 as well. V is TRBV6-1 and J is TRBJ1-6, with D maybe TRBD1 (5 bases). V shed 5 bases and J shed 3 bases, with 14 bases lying between them. The germline CDR1 and CDR2 sequences are MNHNS and SASEGT. CDR3 length: 16 residues. The CDR3 protein is CASSRGRNYYNSPLHF. Written as DNA, the CDR3 is TGTGCCAGCAGTCGGGGCCGGAATTACTATAATTCACCCCTCCACTTT.

This clone has at least ten counts. The chain carries TRBV7-3 and TRBJ2-1; 8 bases are a match to TRBD2. CDR3 size: 15 residues. The V gene's germline CDR1 is SGHTA and CDR2 FQGTGA. V shed 3 bases, J shed 4 bases, and the junction held 5 bases outside the gene matches. The DNA for the CDR3 is TGTGCCAGCAGCTTGTATAGCGGGGTTTACAATGAGCAGTTCTTC. It is translated as CASSLYSGVYNEQFF.

The CDR3 DNA follows: TGCAGTGCTAGAGTCTGGGGGTCTACGAAAGAGACCCAGTACTTC. It is translated as CSARVWGSTKETQYF. The chain combines TRBV20-1 with TRBJ2-5, with D perhaps matching TRBD1 or TRBD2 (5 bases each). Germline loops: CDR1 DFQATT, CDR2 SNEGSKA (reference sequence). The CDR3 is 15 amino acids. With 1 base removed from V and 3 bases from J, the gap between germline ends came to 15 bases.